The clone carrying this T cell receptor beta chain appeared once. These data are taken from a study of blood T cell repertoires in COVID-19. In the study overall: Whether acute or convalescent, the COVID-19 samples came from the United States, Italy and Spain. PBMCs, B-cell-depleted T cells, or T cells provided the cDNA or gDNA that made up the material.

Per the original methods: How many nucleated cells were present was estimated from reference gene primer amplification. Assay: immunoSEQ multiplex PCR; the TCRdb copy retains only in-frame clones and omits some. V, J and clone size derive from that table, while D and trimming were established from the DNA sequence. The sample lists approximately 290,000 clones, approximately 90% occurring once. Germline V gene lookup returns CDR1 MDHEN and CDR2 SYDVKM. The CDR3 consists of 13 residues. J was trimmed by 2 bases and V by 8 bases; bases with no gene match: 5. The sample consisted of peripheral blood. The receptor's source is a man aged 25-45 years with acute or convalescent COVID-19. J is TRBJ1-2 and V is TRBV28; TRBD1 matches 7 bases. CDR3 in amino acids: CASGDSLNYGYTF. The CDR3 coding sequence is TGTGCCAGCGGGGACAGCCTGAACTATGGCTACACCTTC.